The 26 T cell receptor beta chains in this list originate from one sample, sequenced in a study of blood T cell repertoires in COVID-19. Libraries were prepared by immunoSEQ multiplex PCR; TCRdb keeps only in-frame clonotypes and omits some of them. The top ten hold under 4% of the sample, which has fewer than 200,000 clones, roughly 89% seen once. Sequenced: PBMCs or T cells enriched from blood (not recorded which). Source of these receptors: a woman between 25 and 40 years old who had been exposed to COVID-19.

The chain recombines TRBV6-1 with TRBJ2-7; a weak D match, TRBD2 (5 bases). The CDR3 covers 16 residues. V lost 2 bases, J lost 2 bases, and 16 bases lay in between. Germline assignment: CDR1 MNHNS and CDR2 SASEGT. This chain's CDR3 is CASSELAQEVPYEQYF. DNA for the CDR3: TGTGCCAGCAGTGAATTGGCCCAGGAGGTTCCCTACGAGCAGTACTTC.

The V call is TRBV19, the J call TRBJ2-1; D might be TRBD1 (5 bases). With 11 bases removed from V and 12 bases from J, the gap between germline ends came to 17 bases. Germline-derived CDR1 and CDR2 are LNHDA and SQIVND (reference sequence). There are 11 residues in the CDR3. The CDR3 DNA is TGTGCCGGCGGCCAGGGTATTCGGCAGTTCTTC. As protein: CAGGQGIRQFF.

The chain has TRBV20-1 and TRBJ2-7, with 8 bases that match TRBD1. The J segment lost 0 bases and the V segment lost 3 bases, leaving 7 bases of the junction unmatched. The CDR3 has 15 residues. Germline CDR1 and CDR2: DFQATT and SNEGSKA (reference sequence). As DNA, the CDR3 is TGCAGTGCTAGTGCTTTGGACAGGGTCTCCTACGAGCAGTACTTC. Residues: CSASALDRVSYEQYF.

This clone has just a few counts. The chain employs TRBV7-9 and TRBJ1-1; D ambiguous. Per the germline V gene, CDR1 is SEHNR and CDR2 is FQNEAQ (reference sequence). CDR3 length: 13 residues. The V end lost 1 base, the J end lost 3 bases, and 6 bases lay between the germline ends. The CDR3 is CASSLEQYTEAFF. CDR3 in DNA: TGTGCCAGCAGCTTAGAACAGTACACTGAAGCTTTCTTT.

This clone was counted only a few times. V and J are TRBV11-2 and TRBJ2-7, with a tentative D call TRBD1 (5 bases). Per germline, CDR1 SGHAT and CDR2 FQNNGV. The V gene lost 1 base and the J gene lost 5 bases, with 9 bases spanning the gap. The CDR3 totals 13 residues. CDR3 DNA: TGTGCCAGCAGCTTAGCAGGGTGGCACGAGCAGTACTTC. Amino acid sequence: CASSLAGWHEQYF. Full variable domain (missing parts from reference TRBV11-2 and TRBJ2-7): EAGVAQSPRYKIIEKRQSVAFWCNPISGHATLYWYQQILGQGPKLLIQFQNNGVVDDSQLPKDRFSAERLKGVDSTLKIQPAKLEDSAVYLCASSLAGWHEQYFGPGTRLTVT.

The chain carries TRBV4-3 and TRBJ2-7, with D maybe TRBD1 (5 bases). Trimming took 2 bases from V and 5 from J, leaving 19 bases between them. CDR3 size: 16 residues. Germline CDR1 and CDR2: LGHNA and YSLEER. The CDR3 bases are TGCGCCAGCAGCCAAACTTACCGGGCACAGGCCCACGAGCAGTACTTC. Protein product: CASSQTYRAQAHEQYF.

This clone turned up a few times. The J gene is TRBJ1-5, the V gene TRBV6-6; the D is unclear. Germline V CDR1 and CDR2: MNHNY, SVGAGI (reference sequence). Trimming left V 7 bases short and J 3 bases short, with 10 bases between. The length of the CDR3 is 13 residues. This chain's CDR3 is CASTKIFNQPQHF. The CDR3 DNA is TGTGCCAGCACTAAGATCTTCAATCAGCCCCAGCATTTT.

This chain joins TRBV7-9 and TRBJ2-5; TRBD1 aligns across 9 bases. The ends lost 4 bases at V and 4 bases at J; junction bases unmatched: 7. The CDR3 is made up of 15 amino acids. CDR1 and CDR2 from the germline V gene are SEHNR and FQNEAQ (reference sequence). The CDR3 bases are TGTGCCAGCAGCTCCCCTGGACAGGGGATAGAGACCCAGTACTTC. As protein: CASSSPGQGIETQYF.

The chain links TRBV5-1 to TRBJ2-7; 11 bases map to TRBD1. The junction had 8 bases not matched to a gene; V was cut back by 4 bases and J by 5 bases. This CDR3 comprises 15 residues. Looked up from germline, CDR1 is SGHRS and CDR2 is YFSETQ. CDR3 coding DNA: TGCGCCAGCAGCCCGGGACAGGGGGGCAAAAACGAGCAGTACTTC. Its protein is CASSPGQGGKNEQYF. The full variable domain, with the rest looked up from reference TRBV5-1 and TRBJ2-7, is KAGVTQTPRYLIKTRGQQVTLSCSPISGHRSVSWYQQTPGQGLQFLFEYFSETQRNKGNFPGRFSGRQFSNSRSEMNVSTLELGDSALYLCASSPGQGGKNEQYFGPGTRLTVT.

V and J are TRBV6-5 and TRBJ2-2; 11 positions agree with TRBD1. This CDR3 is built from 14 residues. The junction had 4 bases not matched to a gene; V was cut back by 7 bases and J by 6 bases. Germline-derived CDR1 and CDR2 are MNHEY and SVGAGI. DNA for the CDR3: TGTGCCAGCAACGGACAGGGGGCTGCCGGGGAGCTGTTTTTT. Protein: CASNGQGAAGELFF.

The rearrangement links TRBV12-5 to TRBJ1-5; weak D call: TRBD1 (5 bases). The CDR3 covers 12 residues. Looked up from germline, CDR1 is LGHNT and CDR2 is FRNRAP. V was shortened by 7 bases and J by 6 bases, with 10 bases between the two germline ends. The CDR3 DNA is TGTGCTAGTGCATTGGGGCCTCAGCCCCAGCATTTT. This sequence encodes CASALGPQPQHF.

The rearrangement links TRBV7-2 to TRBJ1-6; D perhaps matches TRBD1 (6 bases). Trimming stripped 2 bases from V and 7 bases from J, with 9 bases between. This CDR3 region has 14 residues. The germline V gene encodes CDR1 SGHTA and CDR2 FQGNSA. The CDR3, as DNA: TGTGCCAGCAGCTTAAAAGGGGGAAATTCACCCCTCCACTTT. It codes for CASSLKGGNSPLHF.

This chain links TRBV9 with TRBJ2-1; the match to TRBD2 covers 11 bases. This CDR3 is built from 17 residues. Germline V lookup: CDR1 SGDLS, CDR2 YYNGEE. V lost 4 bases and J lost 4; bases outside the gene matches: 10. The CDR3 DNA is TGTGCCAGCAGCAAACAACAGGGACTAGCGGAGTACAATGAGCAGTTCTTC. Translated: CASSKQQGLAEYNEQFF. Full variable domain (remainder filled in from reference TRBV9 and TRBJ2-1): DSGVTQTPKHLITATGQRVTLRCSPRSGDLSVYWYQQSLDQGLQFLIQYYNGEERAKGNILERFSAQQFPDLHSELNLSSLELGDSALYFCASSKQQGLAEYNEQFFGPGTRLTVL.

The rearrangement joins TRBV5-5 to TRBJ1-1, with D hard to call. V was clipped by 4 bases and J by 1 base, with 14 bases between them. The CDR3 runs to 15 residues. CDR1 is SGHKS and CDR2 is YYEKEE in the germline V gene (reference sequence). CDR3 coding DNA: TGTGCCAGCAGCATTCTAACCTCCTCGAACACTGAAGCTTTCTTT. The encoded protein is CASSILTSSNTEAFF.

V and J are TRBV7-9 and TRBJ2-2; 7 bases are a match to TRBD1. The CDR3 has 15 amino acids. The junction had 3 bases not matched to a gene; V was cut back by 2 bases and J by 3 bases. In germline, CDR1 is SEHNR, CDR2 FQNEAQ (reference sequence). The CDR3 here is CASSLPRGYTGELFF. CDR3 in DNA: TGTGCCAGCAGCTTACCCAGGGGGTACACCGGGGAGCTGTTTTTT.

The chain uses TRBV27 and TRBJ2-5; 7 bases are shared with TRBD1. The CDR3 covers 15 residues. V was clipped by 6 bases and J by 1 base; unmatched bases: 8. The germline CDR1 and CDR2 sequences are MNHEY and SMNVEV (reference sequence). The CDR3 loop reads CASSGWTGTQETQYF. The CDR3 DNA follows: TGTGCCAGCAGCGGATGGACAGGTACCCAAGAGACCCAGTACTTC.

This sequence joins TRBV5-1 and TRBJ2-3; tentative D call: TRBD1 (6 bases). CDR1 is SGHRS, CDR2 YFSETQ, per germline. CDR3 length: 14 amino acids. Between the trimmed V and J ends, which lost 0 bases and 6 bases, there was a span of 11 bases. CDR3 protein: CASSLGQGSDTQYF. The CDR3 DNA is TGCGCCAGCAGCTTGGGGCAGGGGTCCGATACGCAGTATTTT.

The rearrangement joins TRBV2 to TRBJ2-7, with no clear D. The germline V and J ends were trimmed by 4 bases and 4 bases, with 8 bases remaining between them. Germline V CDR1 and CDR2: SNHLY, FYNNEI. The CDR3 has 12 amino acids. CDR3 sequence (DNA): TGTGCCAGCAGTGGACTGCCTTACGAGCAGTACTTC. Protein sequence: CASSGLPYEQYF.

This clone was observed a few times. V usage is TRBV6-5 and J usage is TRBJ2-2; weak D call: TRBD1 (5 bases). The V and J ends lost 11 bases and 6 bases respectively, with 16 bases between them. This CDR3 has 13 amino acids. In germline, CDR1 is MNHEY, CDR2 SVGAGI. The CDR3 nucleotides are TGTGCCTCCGAGACCAGGGTCGCCGGGGAGCTGTTTTTT. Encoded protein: CASETRVAGELFF.

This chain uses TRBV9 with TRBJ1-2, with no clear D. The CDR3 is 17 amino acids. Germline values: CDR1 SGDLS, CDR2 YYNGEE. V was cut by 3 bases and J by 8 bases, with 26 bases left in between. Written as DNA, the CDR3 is TGTGCCAGCAGCGGGAGCCCCAAAGTATTTGGGTCTGGCGGCTACACCTTC. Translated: CASSGSPKVFGSGGYTF.

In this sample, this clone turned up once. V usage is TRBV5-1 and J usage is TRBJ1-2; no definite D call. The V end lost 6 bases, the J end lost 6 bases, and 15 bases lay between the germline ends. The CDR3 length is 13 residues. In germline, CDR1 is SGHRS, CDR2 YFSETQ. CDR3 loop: CASKDGLTDGYTF. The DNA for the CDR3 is TGCGCCAGCAAGGACGGACTCACGGATGGCTACACCTTC.

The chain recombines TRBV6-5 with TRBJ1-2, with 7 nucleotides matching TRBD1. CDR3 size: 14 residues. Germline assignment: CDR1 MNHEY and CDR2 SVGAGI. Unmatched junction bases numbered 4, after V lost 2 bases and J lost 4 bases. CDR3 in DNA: TGTGCCAGCAGTTACGGGGGACAGTCCTATGGCTACACCTTC. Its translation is CASSYGGQSYGYTF.

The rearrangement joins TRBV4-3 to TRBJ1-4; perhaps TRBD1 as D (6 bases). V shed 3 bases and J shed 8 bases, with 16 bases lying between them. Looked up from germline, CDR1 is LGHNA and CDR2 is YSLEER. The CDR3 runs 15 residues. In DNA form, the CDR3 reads TGCGCCAGCAGCCAGGATAACAGGGATTGGGAAAAACTGTTTTTT. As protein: CASSQDNRDWEKLFF.

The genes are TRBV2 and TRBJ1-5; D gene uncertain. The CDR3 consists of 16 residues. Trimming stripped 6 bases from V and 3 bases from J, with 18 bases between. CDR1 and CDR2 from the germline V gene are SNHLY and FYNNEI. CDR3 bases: TGTGCCAGCAGCTTTAGGGTGAGGGAGGCCAATCAGCCCCAGCATTTT. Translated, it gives CASSFRVREANQPQHF.

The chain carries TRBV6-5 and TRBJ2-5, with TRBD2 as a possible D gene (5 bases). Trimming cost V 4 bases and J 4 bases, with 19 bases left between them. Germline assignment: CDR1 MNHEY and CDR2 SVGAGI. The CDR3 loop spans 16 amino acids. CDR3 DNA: TGTGCCAGCAGTTCCTACCGGGGTAACAAGGGAGAGACCCAGTACTTC. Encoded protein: CASSSYRGNKGETQYF.

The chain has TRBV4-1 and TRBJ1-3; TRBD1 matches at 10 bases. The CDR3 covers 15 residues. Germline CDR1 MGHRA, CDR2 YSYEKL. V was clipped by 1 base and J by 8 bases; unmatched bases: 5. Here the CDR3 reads CASSQGQGARDTIYF. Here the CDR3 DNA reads TGCGCCAGCAGCCAAGGACAGGGGGCTCGAGACACCATATATTTT.